One sample yielded the 14 T cell receptor beta chains listed below, sequenced in a study of PD-1 blockade in classical Hodgkin lymphoma. Generated by immunoSEQ multiplex PCR, the TCRdb table keeps only in-frame clones and is missing some. Of about 98,000 clones listed, about four fifths were seen once; the top ten hold approximately 15%. All the patients suffered relapse after autologous stem cell transplantation, and brentuximab vedotin exposure differed. The sample in question was peripheral blood mononuclear cells (PBMCs), obtained before the second cycle of nivolumab. The receptors were sampled from a human donor with classical Hodgkin lymphoma.

The chain links TRBV7-9 to TRBJ2-7; 9 positions match TRBD2. This CDR3 comprises 13 residues. Per the germline V gene, CDR1 is SEHNR and CDR2 is FQNEAQ (reference sequence). Losses at the gene ends were 3 bases for V and 6 bases for J; bases not matched to a gene: 3. The CDR3 nucleotides read TGTGCCAGCAGCTTCGGACTAGCGTCCGAGCAGTACTTC. Protein product: CASSFGLASEQYF.

About this clone itself: One junction end does not reproduce the germline sequence, and a read error may be involved. The chain has TRBV5-5 and TRBJ2-7; possibly TRBD1 for D (6 bases). This CDR3 region has 12 residues. Germline V gives CDR1 SGHKS, CDR2 YYEKEE (reference sequence). The CDR3 coding sequence is TGTGCCAGCAGGTTGGGACAATACGAGCAGTACTTC. This translates into CASRLGQYEQYF. The full variable domain, with the rest looked up from reference TRBV5-5 and TRBJ2-7, is DAGVTQSPTHLIKTRGQQVTLRCSPISGHKSVSWYQQVLGQGPQFIFQYYEKEERGRGNFPDRFSARQFPNYSSELNVNALLLGDSALYLCASRLGQYEQYFGPGTRLTVT.

This clone was counted once. This chain joins TRBV27 and TRBJ2-2; TRBD1 matches at 9 bases. The CDR3 totals 14 residues. The junction had 7 bases not matched to a gene; V was cut back by 7 bases and J by 7 bases. Germline CDR1 is MNHEY and CDR2 is SMNVEV (reference sequence). CDR3 sequence: CASTRDRASGELFF. CDR3 DNA sequence: TGTGCCAGCACCCGGGACAGGGCAAGCGGGGAGCTGTTTTTT.

The gene calls are TRBV28 and TRBJ2-2; D is unclear. There are 13 residues in the CDR3. The ends were cut back, 2 bases at V and 1 base at J, with 2 bases in the middle. The germline V gene encodes CDR1 MDHEN and CDR2 SYDVKM. The CDR3, as DNA: TGTGCCAGCAGTTTAAAGAACACCGGGGAGCTGTTTTTT. It specifies CASSLKNTGELFF.

The chain is built from TRBV6-4 and TRBJ1-5; D gene ambiguous. CDR3 length: 15 residues. V shed 3 bases and J shed 3 bases, with 12 bases lying between them. Germline V gene data show CDR1 as MRHNA and CDR2 as SNTAGT. The CDR3 bases are TGTGCCAGCAGTGATGGTAGGGCAGCCAATCAGCCCCAGCATTTT. Translating it yields CASSDGRAANQPQHF.

The J gene is TRBJ2-3, the V gene TRBV7-7; TRBD2 matches 9 bases. After removal of 5 bases from V and 6 bases from J, the junction contained 12 bases not matched to a gene. This CDR3 is built from 16 residues. The V gene's germline CDR1 is SSHAT and CDR2 FNYEAQ (reference sequence). CDR3 bases: TGTGCCAGCAGCCCCCAATTAGCGGGAGCGGGGGATACGCAGTATTTT. As protein: CASSPQLAGAGDTQYF.

V usage is TRBV4-2 and J usage is TRBJ2-7; the match to TRBD1 covers 12 bases. The V and J ends lost 4 bases and 4 bases, in that order; junction bases with no gene match: 2. The CDR3 is 14 amino acids. CDR1 and CDR2 from the germline V gene are LGHNA and YNFKEQ. CDR3 DNA: TGTGCCAGCAGCCGGGACAGGGGGCTATACGAGCAGTACTTC. Amino acid sequence: CASSRDRGLYEQYF.

The chain carries TRBV7-6 and TRBJ2-3, with 10 bases lining up with TRBD2. The CDR3 sequence is 16 residues long. With 2 bases clipped from V and 5 bases from J, the junction kept 7 bases outside the gene matches. Germline loops: CDR1 SGHVS, CDR2 FNYEAQ. For the CDR3, the DNA is TGTGCCAGCAGCTTAAAACGAGCGGGAGGGCAAGATACGCAGTATTTT. It is translated as CASSLKRAGGQDTQYF.

Points on this clone: Other DNA variants within this sample encode the same CDR3. The CDR3 sequence: CASSPGGSTEAFF. In DNA form, the CDR3 reads TGTGCCAGCTCACCAGGAGGGAGCACTGAAGCTTTCTTT. V usage is TRBV18 and J usage is TRBJ1-1; no firm D call. The CDR3 runs to 13 residues. CDR1 is KGHSH, CDR2 LQKENI, per germline. V gave up 2 bases and J gave up 4 bases, with 8 bases separating them.

This chain links TRBV19 with TRBJ1-1; 7 bases fit TRBD1. Germline-derived CDR1 and CDR2 are LNHDA and SQIVND (reference sequence). Germline trimming cut 2 bases from V and 0 bases from J; bases unmatched to any gene: 15. This CDR3 is 19 amino acids long. The CDR3 protein is CASSIPSKPGQFMNTEAFF. The CDR3 DNA reads TGTGCCAGTAGTATACCGTCCAAGCCGGGACAGTTTATGAACACTGAAGCTTTCTTT.

This chain links TRBV2 with TRBJ2-1; D is undetermined. The V and J ends lost 7 bases and 4 bases respectively, with 11 bases between them. The germline V gene has CDR1 SNHLY and CDR2 FYNNEI. This CDR3 has 13 amino acids. CDR3 DNA: TGTGCCAGCATAGGAATTGGGTACAATGAGCAGTTCTTC. This gives the protein CASIGIGYNEQFF.

This clone was seen a single time. V gene TRBV4-1 combines with J gene TRBJ2-6, with D hard to call. CDR1 is MGHRA and CDR2 is YSYEKL in the germline V gene. This CDR3 is built from 18 residues. V was cut by 0 bases and J by 4 bases, with 16 bases left in between. CDR3 region: CASSQDVGVLWGANVLTF. CDR3 nucleotide sequence: TGCGCCAGCAGCCAAGATGTTGGGGTCCTTTGGGGGGCCAACGTCCTGACTTTC.

The chain has TRBV6-4 and TRBJ2-4; D is possibly TRBD2 (5 bases). The CDR3 has 17 amino acids. V was clipped by 8 bases and J by 0 bases, with 20 bases between them. CDR1 and CDR2 from the germline V gene are MRHNA and SNTAGT. The CDR3 spells CASVGVGQHLAKNIQYF. CDR3 nucleotide sequence: TGTGCCAGCGTCGGGGTGGGCCAGCACCTAGCCAAAAACATTCAGTACTTC.

CDR3 coding DNA: TGTGCCAGCAGTCACTATGACAGTCCCTACGAGCAGTACTTC. Amino acids: CASSHYDSPYEQYF. The genes are TRBV27 and TRBJ2-7; D possibly corresponds to TRBD1 (5 bases). Trimming took off 5 bases at V and 2 bases at J, with 13 bases between the two ends. Germline V CDR1 and CDR2: MNHEY, SMNVEV (reference sequence). The length of the CDR3 is 14 residues.